This T cell receptor beta chain comes out of a study of T cell repertoires in cytomegalovirus infection. J lost 16 bases, V lost 5 bases, and 4 bases had no gene match. Germline V CDR1 and CDR2: SGHAT, FQNNGV. The CDR3 contains 11 residues. One entry per CDR3 protein, called by TCRdb with MiXCR from the reads. Among 700,000 to 850,000 distinct CDR3 sequences, 32% were seen once, and the ten largest hold 9.5% to 15%. Comments on this clonotype: Its antigen is still unknown.

This TCR derives from a human donor in good health (CMV status not recorded). Some clones in this sample may be carry-over from other donors' samples. The sequenced sample was cultured CD8+ T cells from PBMCs, obtained from culture after CMV antigen stimulation. The chain joins TRBV11-2 to TRBJ2-1; 11 bases are a match to TRBD1. CDR3 region: CASSLGTGGFF. The CDR3 nucleotides are TGTGCCAGCAGCCTGGGGACAGGGGGTTTCTTC.